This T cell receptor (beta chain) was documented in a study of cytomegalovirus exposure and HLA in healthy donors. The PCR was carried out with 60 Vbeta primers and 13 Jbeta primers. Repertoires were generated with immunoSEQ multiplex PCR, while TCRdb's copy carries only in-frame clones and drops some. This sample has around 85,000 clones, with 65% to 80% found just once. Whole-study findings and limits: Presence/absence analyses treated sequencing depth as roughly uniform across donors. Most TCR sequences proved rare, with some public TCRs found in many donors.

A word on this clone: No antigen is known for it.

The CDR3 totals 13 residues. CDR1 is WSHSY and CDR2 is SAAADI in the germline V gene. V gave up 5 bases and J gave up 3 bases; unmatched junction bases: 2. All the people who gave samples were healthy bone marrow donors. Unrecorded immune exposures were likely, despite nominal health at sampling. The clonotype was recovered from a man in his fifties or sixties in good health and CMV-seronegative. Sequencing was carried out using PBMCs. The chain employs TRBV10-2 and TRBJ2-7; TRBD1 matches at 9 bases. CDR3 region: CASSKDRGYEQYF. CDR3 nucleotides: TGCGCCAGCAGTAAGGACAGGGGCTACGAGCAGTACTTC.